Each of the 25 T cell receptor beta chains below was sequenced from the same sample in a study of long-term antiretroviral therapy in people with HIV. At survey level, the immunoSEQ assay was run in its v3.0 version. The protocol was immunoSEQ multiplex PCR, while the TCRdb copy is restricted to in-frame clones and leaves out a portion. The sample records 20,000 or so clones, over 65% being singletons. Here the sequenced sample was unsorted PBMCs, taken 0.5 years before starting antiretroviral therapy. The receptors here all came from a woman aged 45-65 years with HIV.

The rearrangement uses TRBV5-6 and TRBJ1-6; D gene ambiguous. V was shortened by 0 bases and J by 0 bases, with 7 bases between the two germline ends. Germline V gene sequence: CDR1 SGHDT, CDR2 YYEEEE. This CDR3 is 16 amino acids long. CDR3 DNA sequence: TGTGCCAGCAGCTTGGCCAGGAGCTCCTATAATTCACCCCTCCACTTT. It is translated as CASSLARSSYNSPLHF.

This sequence joins TRBV7-3 and TRBJ2-3; TRBD2 aligns across 12 bases. Per germline, CDR1 SGHTA and CDR2 FQGTGA. This CDR3 region has 15 residues. V gave up 7 bases and J gave up 5 bases; unmatched junction bases: 7. DNA of the CDR3: TGTGCCAGCAAACTAGCGGGGGGAATGGGAGATACGCAGTATTTT. This sequence encodes CASKLAGGMGDTQYF.

The rearrangement joins TRBV7-9 to TRBJ1-4; perhaps TRBD1 as D (6 bases). The germline V gene encodes CDR1 SEHNR and CDR2 FQNEAQ (reference sequence). The germline V and J ends were trimmed by 1 base and 7 bases, with 10 bases remaining between them. CDR3 length: 14 amino acids. CDR3 sequence (DNA): TGTGCCAGCAGCTTAGGGGGGGCTCGTGAAAAACTGTTTTTT. It translates to CASSLGGAREKLFF.

This clone was seen a single time. This chain joins TRBV18 and TRBJ1-2; D is perhaps TRBD1 (6 bases). Per the germline V gene, CDR1 is KGHSH and CDR2 is LQKENI. The CDR3 totals 15 residues. With 3 bases removed from V and 1 base from J, the gap between germline ends came to 12 bases. Written as DNA, the CDR3 is TGTGCCAGCTCACCTACCAGGGGAGATAACTATGGCTACACCTTC. Its translation: CASSPTRGDNYGYTF.

The rearrangement links TRBV7-9 to TRBJ2-5; 7 bases align to TRBD1. V trimming: 5 bases; J trimming: 1 base; junction bases outside the gene matches: 13. CDR1 is SEHNR, CDR2 FQNEAQ, per germline (reference sequence). This CDR3 spans 17 amino acids. CDR3 in amino acids: CASSTHTQGQSQETQYF. The CDR3 region has the DNA TGTGCCAGCAGCACCCATACACAGGGGCAATCCCAAGAGACCCAGTACTTC.

The chain employs TRBV7-8 and TRBJ1-5, with a possible D match to TRBD1 (6 bases). The V gene lost 7 bases and the J gene lost 6 bases, with 16 bases spanning the gap. This CDR3 region has 14 residues. Germline values: CDR1 SGHVS, CDR2 FQNEAQ. CDR3 residues: CASMLDSTVQPQHF. The CDR3 DNA is TGTGCCAGCATGCTGGACAGCACGGTTCAGCCCCAGCATTTT.

V is TRBV2 and J is TRBJ2-7, with unresolved D. The length of the CDR3 is 12 residues. The V and J ends lost 5 bases and 4 bases respectively, with 9 bases between them. Germline lookup yields CDR1 SNHLY and CDR2 FYNNEI. The CDR3, as DNA: TGTGCCAGCAGTTATATAGCTTACGAGCAGTACGTC. This gives the protein CASSYIAYEQYV.

The genes are TRBV6-1 and TRBJ2-7; D gene ambiguous. Per germline, CDR1 MNHNS and CDR2 SASEGT. Trimming removed 6 bases from V and 6 bases from J, with 15 bases in between. The length of the CDR3 is 13 residues. CDR3 bases: TGTGCCAGCAGCCGAAGCTGGGATCTCGAGCAGTACGTC. Translated, it gives CASSRSWDLEQYV.

Here the CDR3 DNA reads TGTGCCAGCAGTGACGGTCTAACCTACGAGCAGTACGTC. Encoded protein: CASSDGLTYEQYV. The chain combines TRBV2 with TRBJ2-7; D ambiguous. Trimming took off 3 bases at V and 2 bases at J, with 8 bases between the two ends. The CDR3 is 13 amino acids. Germline loops: CDR1 SNHLY, CDR2 FYNNEI.

The chain couples TRBV6-1 to TRBJ1-6, with 7 bases identical to TRBD1. After removal of 4 bases from V and 0 bases from J, the junction contained 9 bases not matched to a gene. CDR3 size: 18 residues. Germline V gene lookup returns CDR1 MNHNS and CDR2 SASEGT. Here the CDR3 reads CASSAQGRLSSYNSPLHF. In DNA, the CDR3 is TGTGCCAGCAGTGCACAGGGGAGGTTAAGCTCCTATAATTCACCCCTCCACTTT.

The rearrangement uses TRBV9 and TRBJ2-3; D possibly corresponds to TRBD1 (5 bases). V gave up 3 bases and J gave up 2 bases, with 13 bases separating them. CDR1 is SGDLS and CDR2 is YYNGEE in the germline V gene. The CDR3 is made up of 15 amino acids. The CDR3 region is CASSEGLTVTDTQYF. As DNA, the CDR3 is TGTGCCAGCAGCGAGGGGTTAACCGTCACAGATACGCAGTATTTT.

The chain is built from TRBV19 and TRBJ1-2, with 8 bases fitting TRBD1. With 4 bases clipped from V and 7 bases from J, the junction kept 5 bases outside the gene matches. The germline gives CDR1 LNHDA, CDR2 SQIVND (reference sequence). This CDR3 has 13 residues. The CDR3 DNA follows: TGTGCCAGTAGTAACTCAGGGGGCAGTGGCTACACCTTC. Its protein product is CASSNSGGSGYTF.

This chain uses TRBV30 with TRBJ2-3; D ambiguous. V was pared by 2 bases and J by 5 bases, with 8 bases between. Germline V gene sequence: CDR1 GTSNPN, CDR2 SVGIG (reference sequence). This CDR3 contains 12 residues. The DNA for the CDR3 is TGTGCCTGGAGTTTTACCCGAGATACGCAGTATTTT. As protein: CAWSFTRDTQYF.

This chain connects TRBV2 to TRBJ1-1, with 8 bases matching TRBD1. The CDR3 consists of 13 residues. Germline V lookup: CDR1 SNHLY, CDR2 FYNNEI. J was trimmed by 8 bases and V by 7 bases; bases with no gene match: 9. DNA of the CDR3: TGTGCCAGCATGGACAGGGCTCAGAGGGAAGCTTTCTTT. Translating gives CASMDRAQREAFF.

The chain carries TRBV27 and TRBJ2-1, with a possible D match to TRBD1 (6 bases). This CDR3 has 13 amino acids. CDR1 and CDR2 from the germline V gene are MNHEY and SMNVEV (reference sequence). Between the trimmed V and J ends, which lost 6 bases and 10 bases, there was a span of 16 bases. The CDR3, as DNA: TGTGCCAGCAGCCCTAATACAGGGTACGAGCAGTTCTTC. Amino acid sequence: CASSPNTGYEQFF.

This clone occurred once. This chain joins TRBV19 and TRBJ1-3, with a possible D match to TRBD1 (6 bases). CDR3 length: 14 residues. Trimming took 7 bases from V and 2 from J, leaving 12 bases between them. Germline lookup yields CDR1 LNHDA and CDR2 SQIVND (reference sequence). The DNA of the CDR3 is TGTGCCAGTACTGGGGGCGAGGCTGGAAACACCATATATTTT. Protein: CASTGGEAGNTIYF.

This clone has more than one count but fewer than ten. CDR3 residues: CASSPGRLPYEQYF. The CDR3 nucleotides read TGTGCCAGCTCACCGGGACGCCTACCCTACGAGCAGTACTTC. The chain couples TRBV18 to TRBJ2-7; D may be TRBD1 or TRBD2 (5 bases each). This CDR3 comprises 14 residues. The V end lost 3 bases, the J end lost 2 bases, and 11 bases lay between the germline ends. The germline gives CDR1 KGHSH, CDR2 LQKENI.

V gene TRBV19 combines with J gene TRBJ1-2; D unresolved. Trimming cost V 8 bases and J 0 bases, with 19 bases left between them. The CDR3 is 16 residues long. The germline V gene has CDR1 LNHDA and CDR2 SQIVND (reference sequence). This CDR3 is CASHQAFQLTNYGYTF. The CDR3, as DNA: TGTGCCAGTCACCAGGCCTTCCAATTAACTAACTATGGCTACACCTTC.

This chain uses TRBV5-5 with TRBJ2-2; 11 nucleotides match TRBD1. The V segment lost 3 bases and the J segment 4 bases; nucleotides outside the gene matches: 8. The CDR3 spans 17 residues. Germline lookup yields CDR1 SGHKS and CDR2 YYEKEE (reference sequence). DNA of the CDR3: TGTGCCAGCAGCTATTACGGGACAGGGGGTTCCACCGGGGAGCTGTTTTTT. Its translation is CASSYYGTGGSTGELFF.

This clone is labeled as medium-sized (0.01 to 0.1%). The chain couples TRBV6-5 to TRBJ2-3, with D unclear. The germline CDR1 and CDR2 sequences are MNHEY and SVGAGI. V dropped 2 bases and J dropped 6 bases, with 9 bases sitting between them. The CDR3 is 13 residues long. CDR3 bases: TGTGCCAGCAGTTACAGGGCATGGGATACGCAGTATTTT. Protein sequence: CASSYRAWDTQYF.

This rearrangement joins TRBV2 to TRBJ2-3, with 8 bases fitting TRBD2. The CDR3 covers 14 residues. The V gene's germline CDR1 is SNHLY and CDR2 FYNNEI. Germline trimming cut 3 bases from V and 4 bases from J; bases unmatched to any gene: 3. The CDR3: CASSDRAGADTQYF. The CDR3 nucleotides read TGTGCCAGCAGTGACCGAGCGGGGGCAGATACGCAGTATTTT.

The chain joins TRBV7-7 to TRBJ2-7, with D perhaps TRBD1 or TRBD2 (5 bases each). V lost 5 bases and J lost 5, with 13 bases in between. The CDR3 totals 13 residues. CDR1 and CDR2 from the germline V gene are SSHAT and FNYEAQ (reference sequence). The CDR3: CASSRDRWDEQYF. CDR3 DNA sequence: TGTGCCAGCAGCAGGGACCGGTGGGACGAGCAGTACTTC.

The chain has TRBV27 and TRBJ1-4; D ambiguous. The CDR3 loop spans 12 amino acids. Per the germline V gene, CDR1 is MNHEY and CDR2 is SMNVEV (reference sequence). Trimming pared 7 bases from V and 17 bases from J, leaving 20 bases between. The CDR3, as DNA: TGTGCCAGCAACCGACCCGGGGAAGACTTATTTTTT. Translation: CASNRPGEDLFF.

The J gene is TRBJ2-1, the V gene TRBV6-1; D is possibly TRBD2 (7 bases). Germline V gene data show CDR1 as MNHNS and CDR2 as SASEGT. Trimming took 7 bases from V and 4 from J, leaving 14 bases between them. The CDR3 has 14 amino acids. CDR3 sequence (DNA): TGTGCCAGCATACGGGGGGCAACTTACAATGAGCAGTTCTTC. Amino acids: CASIRGATYNEQFF.

The CDR3 is CASSLQGGTQYF. The CDR3 DNA reads TGCGCCAGCAGCTTACAGGGCGGGACCCAGTACTTC. V gene TRBV5-1 combines with J gene TRBJ2-5; D possibly corresponds to TRBD1 (6 bases). V shed 2 bases and J shed 7 bases, with 9 bases lying between them. This CDR3 is 12 amino acids long. Germline V gives CDR1 SGHRS, CDR2 YFSETQ.